Below are 23 T cell receptor beta chains sequenced from a single sample in a study of OX40 agonist ivuxolimab in advanced cancers. Measured with immunoSEQ multiplex PCR; TCRdb has only the in-frame clones, and not every one. The sample shows about 53,000 clones, 84% of them seen only once. The sample here was CD4+ or CD8+ T cells sorted from blood, taken in a trial of the OX40 agonist ivuxolimab. These receptors all stem from an adult with an advanced solid tumor such as melanoma, head and neck, liver or kidney cancer.

This chain's CDR3 is CASSSVGRSSYEQYF. In DNA, the CDR3 is TGTGCCAGCTCCTCCGTGGGGCGCAGCTCCTACGAGCAGTACTTC. The rearrangement uses TRBV27 and TRBJ2-7; D possibly corresponds to TRBD1 (5 bases). The CDR3 covers 15 residues. The germline gives CDR1 MNHEY, CDR2 SMNVEV (reference sequence). V was shortened by 8 bases and J by 0 bases, with 17 bases between the two germline ends.

The chain employs TRBV11-2 and TRBJ1-1; the D gene is possibly TRBD1 (6 bases). The CDR3 is made up of 19 amino acids. Germline CDR1 SGHAT, CDR2 FQNNGV. V shed 0 bases and J shed 0 bases, with 20 bases lying between them. CDR3 DNA: TGTGCCAGCAGCTTAGATACGGGGGCGGCCGATAAAATGAACACTGAAGCTTTCTTT. Protein: CASSLDTGAADKMNTEAFF. Complete variable domain (other parts from reference TRBV11-2 and TRBJ1-1): EAGVAQSPRYKIIEKRQSVAFWCNPISGHATLYWYQQILGQGPKLLIQFQNNGVVDDSQLPKDRFSAERLKGVDSTLKIQPAKLEDSAVYLCASSLDTGAADKMNTEAFFGQGTRLTVV.

V gene TRBV10-2 combines with J gene TRBJ1-2, with D possibly matching TRBD1 (6 bases). This CDR3 has 15 amino acids. V was trimmed by 8 bases and J by 2 bases, leaving 18 bases between them. Looked up from germline, CDR1 is WSHSY and CDR2 is SAAADI. The CDR3 region is CASSSSGQLNYGYTF. CDR3 nucleotides: TGCGCCAGCTCCTCGTCAGGACAGTTAAACTATGGCTACACCTTC.

This clone was seen once. The chain recombines TRBV30 with TRBJ1-4, with D unclear. Germline CDR1 is GTSNPN and CDR2 is SVGIG (reference sequence). The length of the CDR3 is 12 residues. Trimming took 4 bases from V and 4 from J, leaving 7 bases between them. The CDR3 coding sequence is TGTGCCTGGACCAGCGGTAATGAAAAACTGTTTTTT. Its translation: CAWTSGNEKLFF.

CDR3 loop: CSVGGPGVNTEAFF. CDR3 DNA: TGCAGCGTTGGGGGCCCGGGAGTGAACACTGAAGCTTTCTTT. V usage is TRBV29-1 and J usage is TRBJ1-1; TRBD1 might be the D (5 bases). The CDR3 contains 14 residues. V lost 4 bases, J lost 0 bases, and 12 bases lay in between. Germline V gives CDR1 SQVTM, CDR2 ANQGSEA.

This clone was counted a single time. The chain couples TRBV14 to TRBJ2-2; 10 bases line up with TRBD2. Germline V CDR1 and CDR2: SGHDN, FVKESK. The CDR3 has 17 residues. The junction had 7 bases not matched to a gene; V was cut back by 0 bases and J by 6 bases. The CDR3 DNA follows: TGTGCCAGCAGCCAAGATGATGATAGCGGGAGGTCCGGGGAGCTGTTTTTT. This codes for CASSQDDDSGRSGELFF.

This rearrangement joins TRBV19 to TRBJ1-3; D unclear. The CDR3 length is 15 residues. Germline CDR1 is LNHDA and CDR2 is SQIVND (reference sequence). The V end was cut by 6 bases, the J end by 0 bases, with 12 bases between. The CDR3, as DNA: TGTGCCAGTAGCCACCCCTCGGGCTCTGGAAACACCATATATTTT. Residues: CASSHPSGSGNTIYF. The whole variable domain, filled in from reference TRBV19 and TRBJ1-3, reads DGGITQSPKYLFRKEGQNVTLSCEQNLNHDAMYWYRQDPGQGLRLIYYSQIVNDFQKGDIAEGYSVSREKKESFPLTVTSAQKNPTAFYLCASSHPSGSGNTIYFGEGSWLTVV.

As DNA, the CDR3 is TGTGCCAGCAGCTCGGGACTAGGAAAATTCGAGCAGTACTTC. Translating gives CASSSGLGKFEQYF. The chain uses TRBV7-2 and TRBJ2-7, with 8 nucleotides matching TRBD2. Germline lookup yields CDR1 SGHTA and CDR2 FQGNSA. The CDR3 loop spans 14 amino acids. The trim removed 4 bases at V and 6 bases at J, leaving 8 bases unmatched.

The J gene is TRBJ2-3, the V gene TRBV11-2, with 13 bases matching TRBD2. After removal of 1 base from V and 4 bases from J, the junction contained 2 bases not matched to a gene. There are 16 residues in the CDR3. Germline V lookup: CDR1 SGHAT, CDR2 FQNNGV. As DNA, the CDR3 is TGTGCCAGCAGCTTAGTACTAGCGGGAGGGCCAGATACGCAGTATTTT. It encodes CASSLVLAGGPDTQYF. Looking up the rest from reference TRBV11-2 and TRBJ2-3 gives the full variable domain: EAGVAQSPRYKIIEKRQSVAFWCNPISGHATLYWYQQILGQGPKLLIQFQNNGVVDDSQLPKDRFSAERLKGVDSTLKIQPAKLEDSAVYLCASSLVLAGGPDTQYFGPGTRLTVL.

The DNA for the CDR3 is TGTGCCAGCAGCCCGAGTCCGGGACTAGCGGGAAGCTTCTCCTACGAGCAGTACTTC. Translated, it gives CASSPSPGLAGSFSYEQYF. The chain links TRBV7-9 to TRBJ2-7; 13 bases match TRBD2. Germline CDR1 and CDR2: SEHNR and FQNEAQ (reference sequence). The V gene end was trimmed by 5 bases and the J gene end by 0 bases; junction bases not matched to a gene: 13. CDR3 length: 19 amino acids.

Only one count was recorded for this clone. The rearrangement uses TRBV19 and TRBJ1-6; D gene uncertain. The germline V gene encodes CDR1 LNHDA and CDR2 SQIVND (reference sequence). The CDR3 length is 12 residues. Deletions cut 7 bases from V and 14 bases from J, with 15 bases between. In nucleotides, the CDR3 is TGTGCCAGTAACATAAGGGAGAGTGCCCTCCACTTT. Translated, it gives CASNIRESALHF. Supplemented by reference TRBV19 and TRBJ1-6, the full variable domain reads DGGITQSPKYLFRKEGQNVTLSCEQNLNHDAMYWYRQDPGQGLRLIYYSQIVNDFQKGDIAEGYSVSREKKESFPLTVTSAQKNPTAFYLCASNIRESALHFGNGTRLTVT.

The V and J genes are TRBV6-5 and TRBJ1-1; no clear D gene. Looked up from germline, CDR1 is MNHEY and CDR2 is SVGAGI. The CDR3 covers 13 residues. V dropped 4 bases and J dropped 0 bases, with 6 bases sitting between them. The CDR3 loop reads CASSSRVNTEAFF. The CDR3 DNA sequence: TGTGCCAGCAGTTCCCGGGTGAACACTGAAGCTTTCTTT.

The chain has TRBV6-6 and TRBJ1-2, with TRBD1 matching over 7 bases. Germline lookup yields CDR1 MNHNY and CDR2 SVGAGI (reference sequence). The CDR3 length is 14 residues. Trimming took 2 bases from V and 4 from J; bases not matched to a gene: 4. The CDR3 DNA reads TGTGCCAGCAGTTACGGCCAGGGGGGCTATGGCTACACCTTC. This gives the protein CASSYGQGGYGYTF.

V gene TRBV9 combines with J gene TRBJ1-3; TRBD1 is a possible D gene (5 bases). Germline assignment: CDR1 SGDLS and CDR2 YYNGEE. The CDR3 runs 16 residues. Trimming removed 0 bases from V and 2 bases from J, with 12 bases in between. The CDR3: CASSVGLLTAGNTIYF. The CDR3, as DNA: TGTGCCAGCAGCGTAGGGCTGCTGACAGCTGGAAACACCATATATTTT.

This chain links TRBV29-1 with TRBJ2-7; 8 bases are shared with TRBD1. The V gene's germline CDR1 is SQVTM and CDR2 ANQGSEA. The CDR3 extends over 14 amino acids. With 5 bases clipped from V and 2 bases from J, the junction kept 8 bases outside the gene matches. The chain's CDR3 is CSVLDTGGAYEQYF. DNA of the CDR3: TGCAGCGTTCTCGATACAGGGGGTGCCTACGAGCAGTACTTC.

The J gene is TRBJ2-6, the V gene TRBV19, with TRBD1 identical over 7 bases. Germline trimming cut 4 bases from V and 0 bases from J; bases unmatched to any gene: 12. The CDR3 extends over 19 amino acids. CDR1 and CDR2 (germline): LNHDA, SQIVND (reference sequence). Here the CDR3 reads CASSTPGQPSGSGANVLTF. The CDR3 region has the DNA TGTGCCAGTAGTACCCCGGGACAGCCGTCGGGCTCTGGGGCCAACGTCCTGACTTTC.

This rearrangement joins TRBV4-1 to TRBJ2-5, with a weak D call TRBD2 (6 bases). V gave up 0 bases and J gave up 5 bases, with 19 bases separating them. Germline V gives CDR1 MGHRA, CDR2 YSYEKL. This CDR3 has 17 residues. The CDR3 region is CASSQERDVHLAETQYF. CDR3 coding DNA: TGCGCCAGCAGCCAAGAACGGGACGTTCACCTAGCGGAGACCCAGTACTTC.

The rearrangement links TRBV27 to TRBJ2-2; TRBD1 might be the D (5 bases). V gave up 3 bases and J gave up 3 bases, with 11 bases separating them. CDR3 length equals 15 residues. Germline CDR1 is MNHEY and CDR2 is SMNVEV (reference sequence). The CDR3 reads CASSFFLGDTGELFF. The CDR3 DNA reads as TGTGCCAGCAGTTTTTTTCTAGGGGACACCGGGGAGCTGTTTTTT.

J is TRBJ2-3 and V is TRBV6-5, with no clear D. Germline values: CDR1 MNHEY, CDR2 SVGAGI. V was cut by 6 bases and J by 5 bases, with 15 bases left in between. The length of the CDR3 is 14 residues. CDR3: CASSPVTTKDTQYF. The CDR3 coding sequence is TGTGCCAGCAGCCCGGTGACCACCAAAGATACGCAGTATTTT.

The chain has TRBV11-3 and TRBJ1-1, with TRBD1 as a possible D gene (6 bases). The germline V and J ends were trimmed by 4 bases and 5 bases, with 14 bases remaining between them. The CDR3 loop spans 14 amino acids. The germline CDR1 and CDR2 sequences are SGHNT and YENEEA. CDR3 protein: CASSSTQGWTEAFF. The CDR3 region has the DNA TGTGCCAGCAGCTCAACTCAGGGGTGGACTGAAGCTTTCTTT.

This rearrangement joins TRBV11-3 to TRBJ2-5, with 8 bases that match TRBD2. TRBJ2-7 matches the DNA end more closely, so the J call is doubtful. The CDR3 runs 15 residues. Germline V gene sequence: CDR1 SGHNT, CDR2 YENEEA. For the CDR3, the DNA is TGTGCCAGCAGCTCAATAGCGGGGCGCCGGGACGAGCAGTACTTC. Protein product: CASSSIAGRRDEQYF.

The chain is built from TRBV7-2 and TRBJ1-2, with 8 bases matching TRBD1. With V trimmed by 8 bases and J by 4 bases, 12 bases remained unmatched. CDR3 length: 15 amino acids. Germline values: CDR1 SGHTA, CDR2 FQGNSA. Here the CDR3 DNA reads TGTGCCAGCGAACCCGGACAGGGCGCAATCTATGGCTACACCTTC. This gives the protein CASEPGQGAIYGYTF. Full variable domain (rest looked up from reference TRBV7-2 and TRBJ1-2): GAGVSQSPSNKVTEKGKDVELRCDPISGHTALYWYRQSLGQGLEFLIYFQGNSAPDKSGLPSDRFSAERTGGSVSTLTIQRTQQEDSAVYLCASEPGQGAIYGYTFGSGTRLTVV.

With respect to this clone: Other DNA sequences within the sample encode an identical CDR3. V usage is TRBV6-6 and J usage is TRBJ2-7; 8 bases fit TRBD2. Germline loops: CDR1 MNHNY, CDR2 SVGAGI (reference sequence). CDR3 size: 13 residues. The V and J ends lost 5 bases and 3 bases, in that order; junction bases with no gene match: 3. CDR3 nucleotide sequence: TGTGCCAGCAGTGCGAGCGGGAGCTACGAGCAGTACTTC. It codes for CASSASGSYEQYF.